Below, 20 T cell receptor beta chains from the same sample are listed, as sequenced in a study of T cell responses to AZD1222 COVID-19 vaccine. Data came from immunoSEQ multiplex PCR; TCRdb stores just in-frame clones and leaves some out. The table lists approximately 100,000 clones, roughly 88% of them singletons, with 7% to 9% in the top ten. Sequenced material: peripheral blood, taken 28 days after the second AZD1222 dose. These receptors all come from an adult who received the AZD1222 COVID-19 vaccine.

CDR3 coding DNA: TGTGCCAGCTCACCCCGCTCGGGTATCTACGAGCAGTACTTC. Protein: CASSPRSGIYEQYF. This chain links TRBV18 with TRBJ2-7, with D hard to call. The CDR3 is made up of 14 amino acids. V dropped 3 bases and J dropped 3 bases, with 12 bases sitting between them. The germline CDR1 and CDR2 sequences are KGHSH and LQKENI.

J is TRBJ1-4 and V is TRBV6-5; D ambiguous. Germline CDR1 MNHEY, CDR2 SVGAGI. Trimming removed 2 bases at V and 0 bases at J, with 4 bases between. The CDR3 covers 14 residues. The CDR3 DNA reads as TGTGCCAGCAGTTACGGCACAACTAATGAAAAACTGTTTTTT. Amino acid sequence: CASSYGTTNEKLFF.

The chain recombines TRBV3-1 (or the pseudogene TRBV3-2) with TRBJ2-7, with a possible D match to TRBD1 (5 bases). V was pared by 4 bases and J by 7 bases, with 14 bases between. This CDR3 comprises 13 residues. Germline V gives CDR1 LGHDT, CDR2 YNNKEL (reference sequence). DNA for the CDR3: TGTGCCAGCAGCCCCCTAGGGGTGAGGGAGCAGTACTTC. Translated: CASSPLGVREQYF.

The rearrangement joins TRBV2 to TRBJ1-2; D is possibly TRBD1 (5 bases). V was pared by 7 bases and J by 8 bases, with 17 bases between. This CDR3 region has 13 residues. CDR1 is SNHLY and CDR2 is FYNNEI in the germline V gene. In nucleotides, the CDR3 is TGTGCCAGCATAGGCAGGGTTGTAGGAGGCTACACCTTC. It yields the protein CASIGRVVGGYTF.

The J gene is TRBJ1-4, the V gene TRBV6-5; no clear D gene. Germline V gene lookup returns CDR1 MNHEY and CDR2 SVGAGI. The CDR3 loop spans 15 amino acids. Trimming removed 4 bases at V and 4 bases at J, with 13 bases between. Here the CDR3 DNA reads TGTGCCAGCAGTTTTCGCCCCGAGAGTAATGAAAAACTGTTTTTT. This gives the protein CASSFRPESNEKLFF.

This clone was seen just once. The V gene is TRBV30, the J gene TRBJ1-2, with D uncertain. The germline V and J ends were trimmed by 3 bases and 2 bases, with 13 bases remaining between them. Germline-derived CDR1 and CDR2 are GTSNPN and SVGIG (reference sequence). This CDR3 comprises 14 residues. For the CDR3, the DNA is TGTGCCTGGAGCCCCCAGCGCGGGAACTATGGCTACACCTTC. It encodes CAWSPQRGNYGYTF.

This clone was recorded a few times. The chain has TRBV30 and TRBJ2-3, with D perhaps matching TRBD2 (5 bases). Between the trimmed V and J ends, which lost 5 bases and 8 bases, there was a span of 17 bases. The CDR3 loop spans 13 amino acids. Germline assignment: CDR1 GTSNPN and CDR2 SVGIG (reference sequence). The CDR3 DNA is TGTGCCTGGGAGGGCTCTGGGTCGGTTACGCAGTATTTT. This sequence encodes CAWEGSGSVTQYF.

This clone was seen just once. The V gene is TRBV2, the J gene TRBJ2-2; 13 bases line up with TRBD2. The CDR3 runs 17 residues. CDR1 SNHLY and CDR2 FYNNEI come from the germline V gene. Trimming took 7 bases from V and 5 from J; bases not matched to a gene: 10. CDR3 nucleotides: TGTGCCAGCACTCCGACTAGCGGGGGGCCCATTACCGGGGAGCTGTTTTTT. This codes for CASTPTSGGPITGELFF.

V and J are TRBV3-1 (or the pseudogene TRBV3-2) and TRBJ2-1, with 9 positions matching TRBD2. This CDR3 region has 15 residues. Germline V gene lookup returns CDR1 LGHDT and CDR2 YNNKEL (reference sequence). The V and J ends lost 2 bases and 6 bases, in that order; junction bases with no gene match: 5. The CDR3 DNA reads as TGTGCCAGCAGCCAAATGGCGGGGGGGACCAATGAGCAGTTCTTC. Translation gives CASSQMAGGTNEQFF.

This sequence joins TRBV14 and TRBJ2-7; D perhaps matches TRBD2 (6 bases). Trimming left V 4 bases short and J 6 bases short, with 16 bases between. Germline CDR1 reads SGHDN; CDR2 reads FVKESK. The CDR3 has 14 amino acids. The CDR3 DNA sequence: TGTGCCAGCAGCCTTGGAGGGACGGGAAGCGAGCAGTACTTC. Protein: CASSLGGTGSEQYF.

The genes are TRBV4-2 and TRBJ1-4; D is unclear. From germline, CDR1 is LGHNA and CDR2 YNFKEQ. V lost 1 base and J 1 base, leaving 7 bases between the germline ends. The CDR3 loop spans 15 amino acids. The CDR3 reads CASSQASGTNEKLFF. Here the CDR3 DNA reads TGTGCCAGCAGCCAAGCCTCCGGAACTAATGAAAAACTGTTTTTT.

The sample holds one count of this clone. This chain joins TRBV25-1 and TRBJ2-7; TRBD1 agrees at 11 bases. The CDR3 contains 16 residues. The V gene end was trimmed by 6 bases and the J gene end by 2 bases; junction bases not matched to a gene: 9. Germline V gene data show CDR1 as MGHDK and CDR2 as SYGVNS. The CDR3 region has the DNA TGTGCCAGCAGCTCGTTCCCGGGACAGGGGGCCTACGAGCAGTACTTC. Protein sequence: CASSSFPGQGAYEQYF.

The chain combines TRBV7-2 with TRBJ1-5; D gene uncertain. V was trimmed by 5 bases and J by 4 bases, leaving 15 bases between them. The CDR3 covers 15 residues. CDR1 and CDR2 (germline): SGHTA, FQGNSA. The chain's CDR3 is CASSIEHLRNQPQHF. CDR3 DNA: TGTGCCAGCAGCATAGAACATCTAAGAAATCAGCCCCAGCATTTT.

This chain uses TRBV7-2 with TRBJ2-5; 13 bases match TRBD2. This CDR3 spans 18 amino acids. Germline V gene lookup returns CDR1 SGHTA and CDR2 FQGNSA. V shed 3 bases and J 4 bases; nucleotides not matched to a gene: 11. Here the CDR3 DNA reads TGTGCCAGCAGCTTGGGAGGACTAGCGGGGGCCTGGGGAGAGACCCAGTACTTC. It translates to CASSLGGLAGAWGETQYF.

The chain joins TRBV7-9 to TRBJ1-2; 8 nucleotides agree with TRBD1. CDR3 length: 16 residues. The J segment lost 0 bases and the V segment lost 5 bases, leaving 8 bases of the junction unmatched. CDR1 is SEHNR and CDR2 is FQNEAQ in the germline V gene (reference sequence). The CDR3 here is CASSTAGTGANYGYTF. CDR3 bases: TGTGCCAGCAGCACCGCCGGGACAGGCGCTAACTATGGCTACACCTTC.

The V and J genes are TRBV7-9 and TRBJ1-3; possible D gene TRBD1, 5 bases. The CDR3 contains 16 residues. The germline V and J ends were trimmed by 2 bases and 0 bases, with 11 bases remaining between them. Germline assignment: CDR1 SEHNR and CDR2 FQNEAQ (reference sequence). The CDR3 region is CASSLIQGTSGNTIYF. CDR3 nucleotide sequence: TGTGCCAGCAGCTTAATCCAGGGTACCTCTGGAAACACCATATATTTT.

This clone was seen just once. The V and J genes are TRBV7-9 and TRBJ2-4; 8 bases fit TRBD1. The ends lost 1 base at V and 0 bases at J; junction bases unmatched: 2. CDR1 and CDR2 (germline): SEHNR, FQNEAQ (reference sequence). This CDR3 region has 16 residues. The CDR3 DNA reads TGTGCCAGCAGCTTAGTGGGACAGGCAGCCAAAAACATTCAGTACTTC. It codes for CASSLVGQAAKNIQYF. Full variable domain (rest looked up from reference TRBV7-9 and TRBJ2-4): DTGVSQNPRHKITKRGQNVTFRCDPISEHNRLYWYRQTLGQGPEFLTYFQNEAQLEKSRLLSDRFSAERPKGSFSTLEIQRTEQGDSAMYLCASSLVGQAAKNIQYFGAGTRLSVL.

The chain combines TRBV6-5 with TRBJ2-1; D not certain. In germline, CDR1 is MNHEY, CDR2 SVGAGI. Trimming shortened V by 6 bases and J by 1 base, and 7 bases separated the two germline ends. The CDR3 spans 13 residues. CDR3 in DNA: TGTGCCAGCAGAGGAATTTCCTACAATGAGCAGTTCTTC. Translation: CASRGISYNEQFF.

This chain connects TRBV19 to TRBJ1-2; no firm D call. Trimming pared 0 bases from V and 5 bases from J, leaving 22 bases between. The CDR3 is made up of 18 amino acids. Germline CDR1 is LNHDA and CDR2 is SQIVND (reference sequence). CDR3: CASSIDLSLTPALYGYTF. CDR3 nucleotide sequence: TGTGCCAGTAGTATAGATTTATCCCTTACCCCCGCGCTGTATGGCTACACCTTC. The full variable domain, in which reference TRBV19 and TRBJ1-2 provide the parts outside the CDR3, is DGGITQSPKYLFRKEGQNVTLSCEQNLNHDAMYWYRQDPGQGLRLIYYSQIVNDFQKGDIAEGYSVSREKKESFPLTVTSAQKNPTAFYLCASSIDLSLTPALYGYTFGSGTRLTVV.

V is TRBV2 and J is TRBJ1-1, with D perhaps TRBD1 (5 bases). CDR1 is SNHLY, CDR2 FYNNEI, per germline. V dropped 0 bases and J dropped 1 base, with 9 bases sitting between them. The CDR3 contains 15 residues. The CDR3 region is CASSEARTPNTEAFF. As DNA, the CDR3 is TGTGCCAGCAGTGAAGCTAGGACACCGAACACTGAAGCTTTCTTT. Full variable domain (outside the CDR3, taken from reference TRBV2 and TRBJ1-1): EPEVTQTPSHQVTQMGQEVILRCVPISNHLYFYWYRQILGQKVEFLVSFYNNEISEKSEIFDDQFSVERPDGSNFTLKIRSTKLEDSAMYFCASSEARTPNTEAFFGQGTRLTVV.